In this sample, the clone carrying this T cell receptor beta chain turned up a few times. Original processing notes: Amplifying reference gene primers gave estimates of nucleated cell counts. The data were produced by immunoSEQ multiplex PCR, yet TCRdb's version contains in-frame clones alone and is incomplete. The V and J calls and the clone size are those of that table, but D and trimming were determined from the DNA. Among about 68,000 clones listed, over 70% were seen once. Germline CDR1 is MDHEN and CDR2 is SYDVKM. The CDR3 is 15 residues long. V was clipped by 3 bases and J by 7 bases, with 15 bases between them. This sample is part of a study of blood T cell repertoires in COVID-19. About the study: Acute and convalescent COVID-19 samples came from the United States, Italy and Spain.

This chain links TRBV28 with TRBJ1-4; perhaps TRBD1 as D (6 bases). The sequenced sample was peripheral blood. This clonotype originated in a human donor in a cohort sampled during active COVID-19. DNA of the CDR3: TGTGCCAGCAGTTTGTTTCAGGGGACGGGTGAAAAACTGTTTTTT. As protein: CASSLFQGTGEKLFF.